A selection of T cell receptor beta chains follows, all from one sample in a study of blood T cells in healthy people across ages. TCRdb used MiXCR to reprocess the 5' RACE reads, holding one entry per CDR3 protein. The table includes some 1.1 million distinct CDR3 sequences, around two fifths detected once. The sample comprised blood. Receptor source: a young man in good health. Both conserved end residues are part of each CDR3. The D gene is left open where the match is weak. Part of the rows lack a size; the others show once, few, many or a class for expanded clones.

j_call: TRBJ1-5; v_call: TRBV5-1; d_call: .; clone_size: few; cdr3_aa: CASSLSGKSNQPQHF; cdr3_nt: TGCGCCAGCAGCTTGTCGGGGAAGTCAAATCAGCCCCAGCATTTT
j_call: TRBJ2-7; v_call: TRBV6-2/TRBV6-3; d_call: TRBD2; clone_size: few; cdr3_aa: CASSYEAGGPYEQYF; cdr3_nt: TGTGCCAGCAGTTACGAAGCGGGGGGGCCTTACGAGCAGTACTTC
j_call: TRBJ1-1; v_call: TRBV5-1; d_call: TRBD1; clone_size: .; cdr3_aa: CASSSGQGATEAFF; cdr3_nt: TGCGCCAGCAGCTCTGGACAGGGGGCTACTGAAGCTTTCTTT
j_call: TRBJ1-2; v_call: TRBV5-5; d_call: TRBD1; clone_size: once; cdr3_aa: CASTLEQGIFGYTF; cdr3_nt: TGTGCCAGCACCTTGGAACAGGGGATATTTGGCTACACCTTC
j_call: TRBJ2-5; v_call: TRBV9; d_call: .; clone_size: .; cdr3_aa: CASSVGGVQETQYF; cdr3_nt: TGTGCCAGCAGCGTAGGCGGAGTTCAAGAGACCCAGTACTTC
j_call: TRBJ2-7; v_call: TRBV28; d_call: .; clone_size: few; cdr3_aa: CASSRGTYNEQYF; cdr3_nt: TGTGCCAGCAGCCGTGGGACCTACAATGAGCAGTACTTC
j_call: TRBJ2-1; v_call: TRBV7-9; d_call: .; clone_size: .; cdr3_aa: CASSLASQGTYNEQFF; cdr3_nt: TGTGCCAGCAGCTTAGCGAGTCAGGGAACCTACAATGAGCAGTTCTTC
j_call: TRBJ1-2; v_call: TRBV7-9; d_call: TRBD1; clone_size: .; cdr3_aa: CASSFFRDRSYGYTF; cdr3_nt: TGTGCCAGCAGCTTCTTTCGGGACAGATCCTATGGCTACACCTTC
j_call: TRBJ1-2; v_call: TRBV7-9; d_call: .; clone_size: .; cdr3_aa: CASSSWAGTNYGYTF; cdr3_nt: TGTGCCAGCAGCTCTTGGGCAGGGACTAACTATGGCTACACCTTC
j_call: TRBJ2-1; v_call: TRBV20-1; d_call: .; clone_size: .; cdr3_aa: CSASRREEATNEQFF; cdr3_nt: TGCAGTGCTAGCCGCAGGGAAGAGGCTACGAATGAGCAGTTCTTC
j_call: TRBJ2-1; v_call: TRBV11-2; d_call: .; clone_size: .; cdr3_aa: CASRPGAYNEQFF; cdr3_nt: TGTGCCAGCAGGCCGGGAGCCTACAATGAGCAGTTCTTC
j_call: TRBJ2-5; v_call: TRBV6-5; d_call: TRBD1; clone_size: .; cdr3_aa: CASSYLSGGVQGETQYF; cdr3_nt: TGTGCCAGCAGTTACTTATCAGGGGGCGTACAGGGAGAGACCCAGTACTTC
j_call: TRBJ1-2; v_call: TRBV29-1; d_call: TRBD1; clone_size: few; cdr3_aa: CSAKTGEGGYTF; cdr3_nt: TGCAGCGCTAAGACAGGGGAGGGTGGCTACACCTTC
j_call: TRBJ2-3; v_call: TRBV10-3; d_call: TRBD1; clone_size: .; cdr3_aa: CATQGQGVGDTQYF; cdr3_nt: TGTGCCACCCAGGGACAGGGGGTAGGAGATACGCAGTATTTT
j_call: TRBJ1-1; v_call: TRBV7-2; d_call: .; clone_size: .; cdr3_aa: CASSQQGTATEAFF; cdr3_nt: TGTGCCAGCAGCCAACAGGGCACCGCCACTGAAGCTTTCTTT
j_call: TRBJ1-2; v_call: TRBV12-5; d_call: .; clone_size: .; cdr3_aa: CASGFVPPGSYGYTF; cdr3_nt: TGTGCTAGTGGTTTTGTGCCCCCGGGGTCCTATGGCTACACCTTC
j_call: TRBJ2-7; v_call: TRBV28; d_call: TRBD1; clone_size: .; cdr3_aa: CASSLRQGGYSYEQYF; cdr3_nt: TGTGCCAGCAGTCTGCGACAGGGGGGGTACTCCTACGAGCAGTACTTC
j_call: TRBJ1-3; v_call: TRBV6-6; d_call: .; clone_size: few; cdr3_aa: CASSYSGQGGNTIYF; cdr3_nt: TGTGCCAGCAGTTACAGCGGCCAGGGCGGAAACACCATATATTTT
j_call: TRBJ2-1; v_call: TRBV3-1; d_call: .; clone_size: .; cdr3_aa: CASSQEDFRAGEQFF; cdr3_nt: TGTGCCAGCAGCCAAGAAGATTTTCGGGCTGGGGAGCAGTTCTTC
j_call: TRBJ1-2; v_call: TRBV30; d_call: .; clone_size: .; cdr3_aa: CAWSPTVLGYGYTF; cdr3_nt: TGTGCCTGGAGTCCTACAGTTCTTGGCTATGGCTACACCTTC
j_call: TRBJ1-2; v_call: TRBV12-3/TRBV12-4; d_call: .; clone_size: .; cdr3_aa: CASSPITGTSAGYTF; cdr3_nt: TGTGCCAGCAGTCCTATTACAGGGACCTCTGCCGGCTACACCTTC
j_call: TRBJ2-7; v_call: TRBV5-1; d_call: TRBD1; clone_size: .; cdr3_aa: CASSPAGTGGIEQYF; cdr3_nt: TGCGCCAGCAGCCCAGCCGGGACAGGGGGAATCGAGCAGTACTTC
j_call: TRBJ2-7; v_call: TRBV13; d_call: .; clone_size: .; cdr3_aa: CASSLGSASSYEQYF; cdr3_nt: TGTGCCAGCAGCTTAGGGAGCGCGAGCTCCTACGAGCAGTACTTC
j_call: TRBJ1-2; v_call: TRBV12-3/TRBV12-4; d_call: .; clone_size: .; cdr3_aa: CASSYKHGTPGYTF; cdr3_nt: TGTGCCAGCAGCTACAAACACGGGACCCCCGGCTACACCTTC
j_call: TRBJ2-3; v_call: TRBV7-9; d_call: TRBD2; clone_size: .; cdr3_aa: CASSSSGGPSFDTQYF; cdr3_nt: TGTGCCAGCAGCAGTAGCGGGGGGCCATCTTTCGATACGCAGTATTTT
j_call: TRBJ1-6; v_call: TRBV20-1; d_call: .; clone_size: .; cdr3_aa: CSARGRVGNSPLHF; cdr3_nt: TGCAGTGCTAGGGGTCGGGTTGGGAATTCACCCCTCCACTTT
j_call: TRBJ2-3; v_call: TRBV7-9; d_call: .; clone_size: .; cdr3_aa: CASSRSTTNTQYF; cdr3_nt: TGTGCCAGCAGCCGCTCAACGACTAATACGCAGTATTTT
j_call: TRBJ1-2; v_call: TRBV6-2/TRBV6-3; d_call: .; clone_size: .; cdr3_aa: CASSYRDGNGYTF; cdr3_nt: TGTGCCAGCAGTTACCGGGACGGGAATGGCTACACCTTC
j_call: TRBJ2-2; v_call: TRBV10-3; d_call: .; clone_size: few; cdr3_aa: CAISEAASIRATGELFF; cdr3_nt: TGTGCCATCAGTGAGGCGGCCAGCATAAGGGCCACCGGGGAGCTGTTTTTT
j_call: TRBJ1-5; v_call: TRBV5-1; d_call: .; clone_size: .; cdr3_aa: CASSGRQKRDSNQPQHF; cdr3_nt: TGCGCCAGCAGCGGAAGACAAAAGAGGGATAGCAATCAGCCCCAGCATTTT
j_call: TRBJ1-6; v_call: TRBV20-1; d_call: .; clone_size: .; cdr3_aa: CSARDGRRFESPLHF; cdr3_nt: TGCAGTGCTAGAGATGGAAGAAGGTTTGAATCACCCCTCCACTTT
j_call: TRBJ1-1; v_call: TRBV7-9; d_call: TRBD1; clone_size: few; cdr3_aa: CASSTMTGGTEAFF; cdr3_nt: TGTGCCAGCAGCACGATGACAGGGGGCACTGAAGCTTTCTTT
j_call: TRBJ2-4; v_call: TRBV7-3; d_call: .; clone_size: few; cdr3_aa: CASSLNQQGENIQYF; cdr3_nt: TGTGCCAGCAGCTTAAATCAACAGGGAGAGAACATTCAGTACTTC
j_call: TRBJ2-3; v_call: TRBV7-2; d_call: .; clone_size: .; cdr3_aa: CASSLVGTQADTQYF; cdr3_nt: TGTGCCAGCAGCTTAGTCGGGACTCAGGCAGATACGCAGTATTTT
j_call: TRBJ1-2; v_call: TRBV20-1; d_call: TRBD1; clone_size: .; cdr3_aa: CSARDQGQGAGGYTF; cdr3_nt: TGCAGTGCTAGAGATCAAGGACAGGGGGCCGGTGGCTACACCTTC
j_call: TRBJ2-5; v_call: TRBV7-8; d_call: .; clone_size: many; cdr3_aa: CASANGGQTTLQETQYF; cdr3_nt: TGTGCCAGCGCCAACGGGGGGCAGACTACCCTCCAAGAGACCCAGTACTTC
j_call: TRBJ2-2; v_call: TRBV3-1; d_call: .; clone_size: .; cdr3_aa: CASAGEGPGELFF; cdr3_nt: TGTGCCTCCGCCGGGGAAGGCCCCGGGGAGCTGTTTTTT
j_call: TRBJ1-4; v_call: TRBV20-1; d_call: .; clone_size: .; cdr3_aa: CSATGHDATNEKLFF; cdr3_nt: TGCAGTGCTACGGGACATGATGCAACTAATGAAAAACTGTTTTTT
j_call: TRBJ2-1; v_call: TRBV7-3; d_call: TRBD2; clone_size: few; cdr3_aa: CASSPGLAGQSSYNEQFF; cdr3_nt: TGTGCCAGCAGCCCGGGACTAGCGGGGCAGAGCTCCTACAATGAGCAGTTCTTC
j_call: TRBJ2-3; v_call: TRBV12-3/TRBV12-4; d_call: TRBD2; clone_size: .; cdr3_aa: CASSPGTSARDTQYF; cdr3_nt: TGTGCCAGCAGTCCCGGGACTAGCGCCCGGGATACGCAGTATTTT
j_call: TRBJ2-5; v_call: TRBV6-6; d_call: .; clone_size: .; cdr3_aa: CASSSSPGGGSNEQYF; cdr3_nt: TGTGCCAGCAGTTCCTCGCCGGGCGGCGGGTCCAATGAGCAGTACTTC
j_call: TRBJ2-7; v_call: TRBV7-9; d_call: TRBD1; clone_size: few; cdr3_aa: CASSNTGTGYYEQYF; cdr3_nt: TGTGCCAGCAGCAACACCGGGACAGGGTATTACGAGCAGTACTTC
j_call: TRBJ2-7; v_call: TRBV27; d_call: TRBD1; clone_size: .; cdr3_aa: CASSKDRGGSEQYF; cdr3_nt: TGTGCCAGCAGTAAGGACAGGGGGGGATCCGAGCAGTACTTC
j_call: TRBJ1-2; v_call: TRBV12-3/TRBV12-4; d_call: TRBD1; clone_size: few; cdr3_aa: CASNLDRASAWGYTF; cdr3_nt: TGTGCCAGCAACCTGGACAGGGCCAGCGCGTGGGGCTACACCTTC
j_call: TRBJ1-2; v_call: TRBV7-9; d_call: TRBD1; clone_size: few; cdr3_aa: CASSLGQGVTDGYTF; cdr3_nt: TGTGCCAGCAGCTTAGGACAGGGGGTGACGGATGGCTACACCTTC
j_call: TRBJ2-1; v_call: TRBV2; d_call: .; clone_size: .; cdr3_aa: CASSEGFWGEQFF; cdr3_nt: TGTGCCAGCAGTGAAGGTTTTTGGGGTGAGCAGTTCTTC
j_call: TRBJ2-1; v_call: TRBV5-1; d_call: .; clone_size: .; cdr3_aa: CASSPGGGQEYNEQFF; cdr3_nt: TGCGCCAGCAGCCCGGGGGGGGGACAGGAATACAATGAGCAGTTCTTC
j_call: TRBJ1-5; v_call: TRBV25-1; d_call: .; clone_size: .; cdr3_aa: CASSEWLGDYSNQPQHF; cdr3_nt: TGTGCCAGCAGTGAATGGTTGGGAGATTATAGCAATCAGCCCCAGCATTTT
j_call: TRBJ2-5; v_call: TRBV12-3/TRBV12-4; d_call: .; clone_size: .; cdr3_aa: CASSWKVVGQETQYF; cdr3_nt: TGTGCCAGCAGTTGGAAGGTGGTAGGCCAAGAGACCCAGTACTTC
j_call: TRBJ1-1; v_call: TRBV5-5; d_call: .; clone_size: .; cdr3_aa: CASSLVLGVNTEAFF; cdr3_nt: TGTGCCAGCAGCTTGGTTCTGGGGGTGAACACTGAAGCTTTCTTT
j_call: TRBJ2-5; v_call: TRBV9; d_call: TRBD1; clone_size: many; cdr3_aa: CASSAGQFQETQYF; cdr3_nt: TGTGCCAGCAGCGCGGGACAGTTTCAAGAGACCCAGTACTTC
j_call: TRBJ1-2; v_call: TRBV12-3/TRBV12-4; d_call: .; clone_size: few; cdr3_aa: CASRRNYGYTF; cdr3_nt: TGTGCCAGCAGACGAAACTATGGCTACACCTTC
j_call: TRBJ1-1; v_call: TRBV9; d_call: .; clone_size: few; cdr3_aa: CASSVDGTRNTEAFF; cdr3_nt: TGTGCCAGCAGCGTAGATGGGACACGCAACACTGAAGCTTTCTTT
j_call: TRBJ1-2; v_call: TRBV20-1; d_call: TRBD1; clone_size: few; cdr3_aa: CSAIGTGGGYTF; cdr3_nt: TGCAGTGCGATCGGGACAGGGGGCGGCTACACCTTC
j_call: TRBJ2-7; v_call: TRBV20-1; d_call: TRBD1; clone_size: few; cdr3_aa: CSATPPGTGLYEQYF; cdr3_nt: TGCAGTGCGACTCCACCCGGGACAGGGCTCTACGAGCAGTACTTC
j_call: TRBJ2-1; v_call: TRBV6-5; d_call: TRBD2; clone_size: few; cdr3_aa: CASHRRGGINEQFF; cdr3_nt: TGTGCCAGCCATCGACGGGGGGGCATAAATGAGCAGTTCTTC
j_call: TRBJ1-4; v_call: TRBV12-3/TRBV12-4; d_call: TRBD1; clone_size: .; cdr3_aa: CASSLWTGGGEKLFF; cdr3_nt: TGTGCCAGCAGTTTATGGACAGGGGGCGGTGAAAAACTGTTTTTT
j_call: TRBJ1-1; v_call: TRBV7-2; d_call: .; clone_size: .; cdr3_aa: CASSLNRVGGTEAFF; cdr3_nt: TGTGCCAGCAGCCTAAACAGGGTGGGGGGCACTGAAGCTTTCTTT
j_call: TRBJ2-1; v_call: TRBV2; d_call: .; clone_size: .; cdr3_aa: CASSETRSYNEQFF; cdr3_nt: TGTGCCAGCAGTGAGACTAGATCCTACAATGAGCAGTTCTTC
j_call: TRBJ2-2; v_call: TRBV6-5; d_call: .; clone_size: .; cdr3_aa: CASSYMSDGELFF; cdr3_nt: TGTGCCAGCAGTTACATGAGCGACGGGGAGCTGTTTTTT